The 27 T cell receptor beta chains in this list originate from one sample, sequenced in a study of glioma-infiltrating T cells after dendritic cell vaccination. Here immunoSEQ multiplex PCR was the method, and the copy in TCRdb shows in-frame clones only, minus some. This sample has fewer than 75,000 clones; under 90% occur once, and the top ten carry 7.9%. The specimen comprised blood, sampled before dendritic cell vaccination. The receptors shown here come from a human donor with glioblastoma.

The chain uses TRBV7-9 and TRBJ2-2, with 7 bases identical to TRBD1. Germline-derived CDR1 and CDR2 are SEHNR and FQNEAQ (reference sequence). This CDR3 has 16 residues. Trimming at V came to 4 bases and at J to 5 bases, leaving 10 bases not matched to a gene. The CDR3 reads CASSSGQVARTGELFF. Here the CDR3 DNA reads TGTGCCAGCAGCTCTGGACAGGTGGCGAGGACCGGGGAGCTGTTTTTT. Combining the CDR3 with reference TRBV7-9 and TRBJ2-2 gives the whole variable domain DTGVSQNPRHKITKRGQNVTFRCDPISEHNRLYWYRQTLGQGPEFLTYFQNEAQLEKSRLLSDRFSAERPKGSFSTLEIQRTEQGDSAMYLCASSSGQVARTGELFFGEGSRLTVL.

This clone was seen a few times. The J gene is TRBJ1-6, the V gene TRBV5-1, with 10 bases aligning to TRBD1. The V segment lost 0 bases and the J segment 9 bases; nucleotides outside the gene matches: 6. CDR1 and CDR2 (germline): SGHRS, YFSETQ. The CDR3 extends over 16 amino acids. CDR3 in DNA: TGCGCCAGCAGCTTGGGGCTGGGACAGGGGATTTCACCCCTCCACTTT. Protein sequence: CASSLGLGQGISPLHF.

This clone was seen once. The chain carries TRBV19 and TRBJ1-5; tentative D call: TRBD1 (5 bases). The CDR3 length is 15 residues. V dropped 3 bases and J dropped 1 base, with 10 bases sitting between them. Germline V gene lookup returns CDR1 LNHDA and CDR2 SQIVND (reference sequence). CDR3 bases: TGTGCCAGTAGTATGGGCAGGGTGAGCAATCAGCCCCAGCATTTT. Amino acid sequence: CASSMGRVSNQPQHF.

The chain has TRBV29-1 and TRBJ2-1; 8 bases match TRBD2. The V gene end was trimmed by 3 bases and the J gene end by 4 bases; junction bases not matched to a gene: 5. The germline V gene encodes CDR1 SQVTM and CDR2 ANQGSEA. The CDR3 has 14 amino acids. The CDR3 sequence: CSVDTSGDYNEQFF. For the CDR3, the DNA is TGCAGCGTTGATACTAGCGGAGATTACAATGAGCAGTTCTTC.

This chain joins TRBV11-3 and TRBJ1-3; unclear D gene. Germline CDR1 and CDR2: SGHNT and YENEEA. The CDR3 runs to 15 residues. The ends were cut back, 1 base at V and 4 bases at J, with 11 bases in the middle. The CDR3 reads CASSLGPDGGNTIYF. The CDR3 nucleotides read TGTGCCAGCAGCTTAGGGCCAGATGGCGGAAACACCATATATTTT.

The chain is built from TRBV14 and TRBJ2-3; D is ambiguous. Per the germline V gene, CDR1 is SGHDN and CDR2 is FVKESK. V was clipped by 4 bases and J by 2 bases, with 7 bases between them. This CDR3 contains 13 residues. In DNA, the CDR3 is TGTGCCAGCAGCCTGCGACTCACAGATACGCAGTATTTT. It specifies CASSLRLTDTQYF.

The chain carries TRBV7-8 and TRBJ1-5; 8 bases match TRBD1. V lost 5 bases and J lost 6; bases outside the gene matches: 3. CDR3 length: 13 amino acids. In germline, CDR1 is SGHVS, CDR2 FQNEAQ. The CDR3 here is CASSTDRGQPQHF. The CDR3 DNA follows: TGTGCCAGCAGCACCGACAGGGGTCAGCCCCAGCATTTT.

In DNA form, the CDR3 reads TGTGCCAGCAGTGAAAGGACTCTAGGGTACAATGAGCAGTTCTTC. It specifies CASSERTLGYNEQFF. This sequence joins TRBV2 and TRBJ2-1; D possibly corresponds to TRBD2 (5 bases). V was trimmed by 2 bases and J by 4 bases, leaving 12 bases between them. The CDR3 is 15 residues long. Germline V gives CDR1 SNHLY, CDR2 FYNNEI.

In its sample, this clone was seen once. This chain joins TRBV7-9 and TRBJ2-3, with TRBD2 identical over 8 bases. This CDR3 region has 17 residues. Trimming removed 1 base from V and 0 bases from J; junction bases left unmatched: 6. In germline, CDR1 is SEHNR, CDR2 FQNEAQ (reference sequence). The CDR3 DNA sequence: TGTGCCAGCAGCTTAGGGTCGGGGGGGTCTAGCACAGATACGCAGTATTTT. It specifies CASSLGSGGSSTDTQYF.

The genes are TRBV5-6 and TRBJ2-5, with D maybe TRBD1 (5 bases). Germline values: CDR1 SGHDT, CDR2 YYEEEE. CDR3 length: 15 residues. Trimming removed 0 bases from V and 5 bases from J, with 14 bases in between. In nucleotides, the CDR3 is TGTGCCAGCAGCTTGGTGACAGCTGGAAGCGAGACCCAGTACTTC. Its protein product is CASSLVTAGSETQYF.

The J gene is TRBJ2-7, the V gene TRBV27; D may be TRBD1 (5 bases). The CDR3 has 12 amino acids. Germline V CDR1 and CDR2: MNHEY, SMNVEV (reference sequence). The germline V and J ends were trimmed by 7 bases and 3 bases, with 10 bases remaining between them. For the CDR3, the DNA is TGTGCCAGCAAGGAGCAGGGCTACGAGCAGTACTTC. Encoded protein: CASKEQGYEQYF.

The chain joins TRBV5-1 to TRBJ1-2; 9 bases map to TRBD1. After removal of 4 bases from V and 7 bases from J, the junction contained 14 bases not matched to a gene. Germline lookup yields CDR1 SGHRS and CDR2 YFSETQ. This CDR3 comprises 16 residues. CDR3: CASSPDEGLQGAGYTF. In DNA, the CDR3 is TGCGCCAGCAGCCCGGATGAGGGGTTACAGGGGGCTGGCTACACCTTC.

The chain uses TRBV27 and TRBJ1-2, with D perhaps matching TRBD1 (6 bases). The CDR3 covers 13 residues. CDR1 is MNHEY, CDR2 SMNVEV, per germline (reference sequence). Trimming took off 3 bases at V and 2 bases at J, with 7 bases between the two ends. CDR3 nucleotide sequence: TGTGCCAGCAGTTTGACAGGAAACTATGGCTACACCTTC. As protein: CASSLTGNYGYTF.

The CDR3 sequence is CASSLAPGQGATEAFF. The CDR3 DNA follows: TGCGCCAGCAGCTTGGCCCCGGGACAGGGGGCCACTGAAGCTTTCTTT. The chain joins TRBV5-1 to TRBJ1-1, with 12 bases identical to TRBD1. Germline V gene lookup returns CDR1 SGHRS and CDR2 YFSETQ. The CDR3 is made up of 16 amino acids. J gave up 4 bases and V 0 bases, and 4 bases lay outside the gene matches.

CDR3 DNA: TGCAGCGTTGGGGGAGCGGGGGGCCTTACCTCCTACAATGAGCAGTTCTTC. Protein: CSVGGAGGLTSYNEQFF. This rearrangement joins TRBV29-1 to TRBJ2-1, with TRBD2 identical over 9 bases. Germline assignment: CDR1 SQVTM and CDR2 ANQGSEA. V was clipped by 4 bases and J by 0 bases; unmatched bases: 10. The CDR3 spans 17 residues.

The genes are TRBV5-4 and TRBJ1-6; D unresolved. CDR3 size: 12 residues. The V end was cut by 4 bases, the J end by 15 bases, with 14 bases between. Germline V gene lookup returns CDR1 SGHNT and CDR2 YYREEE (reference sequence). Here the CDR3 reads CASSRDSRGLHF. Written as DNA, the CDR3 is TGTGCCAGCAGCCGGGATTCAAGAGGCCTCCACTTT.

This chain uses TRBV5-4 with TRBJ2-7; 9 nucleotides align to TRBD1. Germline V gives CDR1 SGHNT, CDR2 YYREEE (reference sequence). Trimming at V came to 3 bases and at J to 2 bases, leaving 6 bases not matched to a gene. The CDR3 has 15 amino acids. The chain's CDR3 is CASSSTGGVTYEQYF. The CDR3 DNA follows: TGTGCCAGCAGCTCGACAGGGGGGGTAACCTACGAGCAGTACTTC. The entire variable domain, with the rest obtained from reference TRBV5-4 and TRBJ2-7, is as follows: ETGVTQSPTHLIKTRGQQVTLRCSSQSGHNTVSWYQQALGQGPQFIFQYYREEENGRGNFPPRFSGLQFPNYSSELNVNALELDDSALYLCASSSTGGVTYEQYFGPGTRLTVT.

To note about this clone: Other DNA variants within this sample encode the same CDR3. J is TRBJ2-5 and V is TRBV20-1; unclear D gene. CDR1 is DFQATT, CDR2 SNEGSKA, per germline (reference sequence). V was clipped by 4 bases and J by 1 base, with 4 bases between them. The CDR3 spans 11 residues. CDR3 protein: CSATLQETQYF. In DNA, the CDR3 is TGCAGTGCTACCCTCCAAGAGACCCAGTACTTC.

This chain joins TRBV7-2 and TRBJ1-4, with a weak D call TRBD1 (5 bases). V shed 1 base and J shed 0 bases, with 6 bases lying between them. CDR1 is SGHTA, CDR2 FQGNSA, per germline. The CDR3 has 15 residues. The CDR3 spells CASSLVGATNEKLFF. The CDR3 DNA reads TGTGCCAGCAGCTTAGTAGGGGCAACTAATGAAAAACTGTTTTTT.

This CDR3 reads CASSEGQNNEKLFF. For the CDR3, the DNA is TGTGCCAGCAGCGAGGGACAGAATAATGAAAAACTGTTTTTT. J is TRBJ1-4 and V is TRBV2; 7 nucleotides match TRBD1. V lost 6 bases, J lost 4 bases, and 5 bases stayed unmatched. The CDR3 spans 14 residues. CDR1 is SNHLY, CDR2 FYNNEI, per germline. Based on the CDR3 plus reference TRBV2 and TRBJ1-4, the full variable domain is EPEVTQTPSHQVTQMGQEVILRCVPISNHLYFYWYRQILGQKVEFLVSFYNNEISEKSEIFDDQFSVERPDGSNFTLKIRSTKLEDSAMYFCASSEGQNNEKLFFGSGTQLSVL.

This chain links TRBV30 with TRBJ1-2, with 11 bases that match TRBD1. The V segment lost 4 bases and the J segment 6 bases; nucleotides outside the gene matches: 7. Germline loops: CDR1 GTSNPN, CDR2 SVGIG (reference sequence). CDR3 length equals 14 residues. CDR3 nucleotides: TGTGCCTGGAAGCCGGACAGGGGGCAAGATGGCTACACCTTC. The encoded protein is CAWKPDRGQDGYTF.

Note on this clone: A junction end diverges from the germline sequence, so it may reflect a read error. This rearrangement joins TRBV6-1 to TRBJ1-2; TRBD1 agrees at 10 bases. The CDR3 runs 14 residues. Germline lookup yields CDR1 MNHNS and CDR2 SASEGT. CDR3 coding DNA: TGTGCCAGCAGCAGACAGGGGGCGAACTATGGCTACATCTTC. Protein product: CASSRQGANYGYIF.

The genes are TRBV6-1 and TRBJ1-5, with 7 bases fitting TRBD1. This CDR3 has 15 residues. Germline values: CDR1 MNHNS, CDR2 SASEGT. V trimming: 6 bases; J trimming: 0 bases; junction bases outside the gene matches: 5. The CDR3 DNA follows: TGTGCCAGCAGCAGACAGGGATATAGCAATCAGCCCCAGCATTTT. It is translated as CASSRQGYSNQPQHF.

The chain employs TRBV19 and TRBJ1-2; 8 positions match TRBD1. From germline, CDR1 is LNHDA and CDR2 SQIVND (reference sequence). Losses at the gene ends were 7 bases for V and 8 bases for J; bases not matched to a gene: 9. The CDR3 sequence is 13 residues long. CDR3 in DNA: TGTGCCAGTACCCTGGGACAGGCTTTAGGCTACACCTTC. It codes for CASTLGQALGYTF.

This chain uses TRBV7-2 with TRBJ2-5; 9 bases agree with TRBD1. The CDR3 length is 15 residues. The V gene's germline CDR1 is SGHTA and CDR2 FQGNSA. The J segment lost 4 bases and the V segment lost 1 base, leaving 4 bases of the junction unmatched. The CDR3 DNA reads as TGTGCCAGCAGCTTAGTGGACAGGGGCGGAGAGACCCAGTACTTC. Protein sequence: CASSLVDRGGETQYF.

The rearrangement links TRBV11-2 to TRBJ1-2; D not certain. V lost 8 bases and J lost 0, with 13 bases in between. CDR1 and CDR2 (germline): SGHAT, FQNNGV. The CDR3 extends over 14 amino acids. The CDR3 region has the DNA TGTGCCAGCTCCCGGCGGGCATCTAACTATGGCTACACCTTC. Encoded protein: CASSRRASNYGYTF.

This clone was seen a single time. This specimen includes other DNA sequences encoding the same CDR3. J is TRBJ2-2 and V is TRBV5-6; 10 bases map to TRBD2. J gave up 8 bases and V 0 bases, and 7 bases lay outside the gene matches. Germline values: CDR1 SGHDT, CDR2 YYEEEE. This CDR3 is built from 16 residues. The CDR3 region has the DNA TGTGCCAGCAGCTTGGTCGGAGCGGGGGGGCTGGGGGAGCTGTTTTTT. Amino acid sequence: CASSLVGAGGLGELFF.